The following is a TCR beta chain sequence with its context. Its matching antigen is unknown. This record comes from a study of OX40 agonist ivuxolimab in advanced cancers. Germline V gene lookup returns CDR1 MDHEN and CDR2 SYDVKM. Trimming left V 6 bases short and J 1 base short, with 6 bases between. The CDR3 is 12 residues long. Only in-frame clones appear in the TCRdb table, and some are missing; sequencing was by immunoSEQ multiplex PCR. The table has 80,000 to 100,000 clones, approximately 86% seen once. Study-wide points: Blood T cells, both CD4+ and CD8+, expanded clonally by week 6 at 0.1 to 3.0 mg/kg.

Autoimmune disease history or systemic immunosuppression meant exclusion. The specimen was CD4+ or CD8+ T cells sorted from blood, collected in a trial of the OX40 agonist ivuxolimab. The TCR was taken from an adult with an advanced solid tumor such as melanoma, head and neck, liver or kidney cancer. The V and J genes are TRBV28 and TRBJ1-1, with D uncertain. In DNA, the CDR3 is TGTGCCAGCAGCCCGTCGAACACTGAAGCTTTCTTT. It translates to CASSPSNTEAFF.